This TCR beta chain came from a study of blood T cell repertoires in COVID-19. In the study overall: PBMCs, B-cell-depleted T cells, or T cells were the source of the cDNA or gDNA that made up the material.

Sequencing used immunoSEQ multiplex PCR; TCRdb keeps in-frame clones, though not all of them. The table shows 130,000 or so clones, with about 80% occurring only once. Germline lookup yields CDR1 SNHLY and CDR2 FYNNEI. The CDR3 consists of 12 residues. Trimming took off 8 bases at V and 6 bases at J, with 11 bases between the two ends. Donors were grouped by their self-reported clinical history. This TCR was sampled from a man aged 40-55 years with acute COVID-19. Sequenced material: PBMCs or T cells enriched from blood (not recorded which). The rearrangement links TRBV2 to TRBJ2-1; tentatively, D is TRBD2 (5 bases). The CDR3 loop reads CASLAWGNEQFF. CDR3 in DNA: TGTGCCAGCCTAGCTTGGGGCAATGAGCAGTTCTTC.